The 22 T cell receptor beta chains in this list originate from one sample, sequenced in a study of T cell clonotyping in hematopoietic cell transplantation. TCRdb's table, derived via immunoSEQ multiplex PCR, lists solely in-frame clones and lacks some. Of about 69,000 clones in the sample, roughly 94% are singletons; the top ten hold about 1.5%. Material: peripheral blood mononuclear cells. The receptors were gathered from a man aged 50 to 60 in good health. Some clones in this sample may be carry-over from other donors' samples.

The rearrangement joins TRBV19 to TRBJ1-2, with TRBD1 matching 9 bases. CDR1 LNHDA and CDR2 SQIVND come from the germline V gene (reference sequence). CDR3 length equals 14 residues. The V segment lost 6 bases and the J segment 5 bases; nucleotides outside the gene matches: 7. The CDR3 loop is CASSLQGAYYGYTF. In DNA, the CDR3 is TGTGCCAGTAGCCTACAGGGGGCATATTATGGCTACACCTTC.

The chain links TRBV5-6 to TRBJ2-7; D not resolved. This CDR3 contains 13 residues. The V and J ends lost 0 bases and 4 bases respectively, with 8 bases between them. The germline gives CDR1 SGHDT, CDR2 YYEEEE. In nucleotides, the CDR3 is TGTGCCAGCAGCTTGGTATCGCAGTACGAGCAGTACTTC. Translating gives CASSLVSQYEQYF.

This clone came up a few times. Additional DNA sequences in this sample encode the identical CDR3. The rearrangement links TRBV6-5 to TRBJ1-1, with D maybe TRBD1 (5 bases). This CDR3 spans 13 amino acids. Germline V gene lookup returns CDR1 MNHEY and CDR2 SVGAGI. V gave up 2 bases and J gave up 1 base, with 5 bases separating them. The chain's CDR3 is CASSYTGNTEAFF. For the CDR3, the DNA is TGTGCCAGCAGTTACACAGGGAACACTGAAGCTTTCTTT.

This clone is a singleton in its sample. The V gene is TRBV30, the J gene TRBJ1-5, with D hard to call. The CDR3 is 15 amino acids. Trimming cost V 3 bases and J 3 bases, with 15 bases left between them. Per germline, CDR1 GTSNPN and CDR2 SVGIG (reference sequence). Here the CDR3 reads CAWSELGRNNQPQHF. In DNA, the CDR3 is TGTGCCTGGAGCGAGTTAGGGCGCAACAATCAGCCCCAGCATTTT.

This chain uses TRBV9 with TRBJ2-1; TRBD2 agrees at 12 bases. Germline V lookup: CDR1 SGDLS, CDR2 YYNGEE. The CDR3 runs 15 residues. Germline trimming cut 3 bases from V and 10 bases from J; bases unmatched to any gene: 8. CDR3 region: CASSDGLAGPREQFF. In DNA, the CDR3 is TGTGCCAGCAGCGACGGACTAGCGGGGCCCCGGGAGCAGTTCTTC.

The V and J genes are TRBV18 and TRBJ1-2, with D maybe TRBD1 (6 bases). Trimming cost V 0 bases and J 4 bases, with 12 bases left between them. CDR1 and CDR2 from the germline V gene are KGHSH and LQKENI. This CDR3 spans 15 amino acids. DNA of the CDR3: TGTGCCAGCTCACCACCGGGGGCAGGGAGCTATGGCTACACCTTC. This sequence encodes CASSPPGAGSYGYTF.

In nucleotides, the CDR3 is TGTGCCAGCAGCGCGATAAGGGATTCCTACACCTTC. Its translation is CASSAIRDSYTF. The chain links TRBV7-8 to TRBJ1-2, with D unclear. The germline CDR1 and CDR2 sequences are SGHVS and FQNEAQ. The CDR3 length is 12 residues. Trimming stripped 5 bases from V and 10 bases from J, with 14 bases between.

The chain combines TRBV6-1 with TRBJ1-2, with D hard to call. The germline V gene encodes CDR1 MNHNS and CDR2 SASEGT. This CDR3 spans 11 amino acids. The ends were cut back, 8 bases at V and 7 bases at J, with 11 bases in the middle. DNA for the CDR3: TGTGCCAGCGCCCTATACACTGGCTACACCTTC. As protein: CASALYTGYTF.

The chain uses TRBV9 and TRBJ2-2; D remains ambiguous. CDR1 and CDR2 (germline): SGDLS, YYNGEE. This CDR3 is 11 amino acids long. V lost 5 bases and J lost 6, with 5 bases in between. The CDR3 loop is CASSDSGELFF. CDR3 nucleotide sequence: TGTGCCAGCAGTGATTCCGGGGAGCTGTTTTTT.

This chain uses TRBV4-3 with TRBJ1-4; 7 bases fit TRBD1. V was clipped by 0 bases and J by 7 bases; unmatched bases: 2. Germline V gene lookup returns CDR1 LGHNA and CDR2 YSLEER. This CDR3 spans 14 amino acids. CDR3 bases: TGCGCCAGCAGCCAAGAGTCAGGGGGTGAAAAACTGTTTTTT. Translation gives CASSQESGGEKLFF.

The genes are TRBV25-1 and TRBJ2-7; 12 nucleotides match TRBD2. The CDR3 extends over 14 amino acids. Germline V gene sequence: CDR1 MGHDK, CDR2 SYGVNS. With V trimmed by 6 bases and J by 3 bases, 3 bases remained unmatched. In nucleotides, the CDR3 is TGTGCCAGCAGATCTAGCGGGGGGGTCTACGAGCAGTACTTC. Amino acids: CASRSSGGVYEQYF.

The genes are TRBV5-6 and TRBJ2-3, with TRBD2 matching over 13 bases. CDR3 size: 15 residues. With 4 bases clipped from V and 3 bases from J, the junction kept 2 bases outside the gene matches. In germline, CDR1 is SGHDT, CDR2 YYEEEE. In DNA, the CDR3 is TGTGCCAGCAGCATACTAGCGGGGGGGACAGATACGCAGTATTTT. As protein: CASSILAGGTDTQYF.

The chain carries TRBV28 and TRBJ1-1; no firm D call. Trimming pared 2 bases from V and 5 bases from J, leaving 6 bases between. Per germline, CDR1 MDHEN and CDR2 SYDVKM. The CDR3 sequence is 12 residues long. The CDR3 DNA follows: TGTGCCAGCAGTTTACTCGGTACTGAAGCTTTCTTT. Its protein is CASSLLGTEAFF. Based on the CDR3 plus reference TRBV28 and TRBJ1-1, the full variable domain is DVKVTQSSRYLVKRTGEKVFLECVQDMDHENMFWYRQDPGLGLRLIYFSYDVKMKEKGDIPEGYSVSREKKERFSLILESASTNQTSMYLCASSLLGTEAFFGQGTRLTVV.

This sequence joins TRBV28 and TRBJ2-2; 10 bases align to TRBD2. The germline V gene has CDR1 MDHEN and CDR2 SYDVKM. The CDR3 runs to 18 residues. With V trimmed by 5 bases and J by 0 bases, 9 bases remained unmatched. CDR3 amino acids: CASSTHVSGGTNTGELFF. The DNA for the CDR3 is TGTGCCAGCAGTACTCATGTTAGCGGGGGGACGAACACCGGGGAGCTGTTTTTT.

The rearrangement joins TRBV28 to TRBJ1-2, with D uncertain. This CDR3 is 14 amino acids long. V lost 3 bases and J 3 bases, leaving 11 bases between the germline ends. Germline V gene sequence: CDR1 MDHEN, CDR2 SYDVKM. The CDR3, as DNA: TGTGCCAGCAGTTTGGTCGTCGGAGACTATGGCTACACCTTC. It codes for CASSLVVGDYGYTF.

The rearrangement joins TRBV2 to TRBJ1-1, with D uncertain. CDR3 length: 14 residues. V dropped 1 base and J dropped 4 bases, with 10 bases sitting between them. Germline CDR1 and CDR2: SNHLY and FYNNEI. The CDR3 DNA reads as TGTGCCAGCAGTGAAGTCTTGACGGGCACTGAAGCTTTCTTT. Its translation is CASSEVLTGTEAFF.

The chain employs TRBV9 and TRBJ2-7; D uncertain. V was cut by 0 bases and J by 2 bases, with 12 bases left in between. The length of the CDR3 is 15 residues. From germline, CDR1 is SGDLS and CDR2 YYNGEE. This chain's CDR3 is CASSVGWTAAYEQYF. For the CDR3, the DNA is TGTGCCAGCAGCGTAGGGTGGACCGCTGCCTACGAGCAGTACTTC.

The chain uses TRBV4-2 and TRBJ2-1, with 7 bases aligning to TRBD2. Germline V gives CDR1 LGHNA, CDR2 YNFKEQ. This CDR3 spans 14 amino acids. The ends lost 7 bases at V and 7 bases at J; junction bases unmatched: 10. The CDR3 DNA follows: TGTGCCAGCACCTCCGGGACTATTGAGAATGAGCAGTTCTTC. It is translated as CASTSGTIENEQFF.

This clone appeared a few times. For the CDR3, the DNA is TGTGCCAGCAGCCAACAGCTTAGCAGGGGAAACACCATATATTTT. Translating gives CASSQQLSRGNTIYF. This rearrangement joins TRBV7-2 to TRBJ1-3; D is ambiguous. Trimming removed 5 bases from V and 4 bases from J, with 15 bases in between. Germline CDR1 reads SGHTA; CDR2 reads FQGNSA. CDR3 length equals 15 residues.

The genes are TRBV19 and TRBJ1-5; D is undetermined. The CDR3 is made up of 13 amino acids. Germline V lookup: CDR1 LNHDA, CDR2 SQIVND (reference sequence). Trimming stripped 3 bases from V and 7 bases from J, with 10 bases between. CDR3 protein: CASSIGRFQPQHF. The CDR3 bases are TGTGCCAGTAGTATCGGCAGATTCCAGCCCCAGCATTTT.

The chain links TRBV10-2 to TRBJ1-3; D gene ambiguous. Between the trimmed V and J ends, which lost 9 bases and 3 bases, there was a span of 18 bases. The CDR3 extends over 15 amino acids. Germline CDR1 is WSHSY and CDR2 is SAAADI. The CDR3 spells CARPSSGACGNTIYF. CDR3 nucleotides: TGCGCCAGACCCTCTTCGGGAGCCTGTGGAAACACCATATATTTT.

The V gene is TRBV5-1, the J gene TRBJ1-1, with D possibly TRBD1 on 5 matching bases. CDR3 length equals 14 residues. Germline-derived CDR1 and CDR2 are SGHRS and YFSETQ. Trimming took off 2 bases at V and 3 bases at J, with 11 bases between the two ends. The CDR3 sequence is CASSLWGGDTEAFF. The CDR3 DNA is TGCGCCAGCAGCTTATGGGGGGGGGACACTGAAGCTTTCTTT.